This T cell receptor (beta chain) was profiled in a study of blood T cell repertoires in COVID-19. Clones were sequenced by immunoSEQ multiplex PCR, and TCRdb holds only the in-frame ones, with some missing. The table has 130,000 or so clones, around 88% seen once. Germline V gene sequence: CDR1 SQVTM, CDR2 ANQGSEA. This CDR3 region has 14 residues. Deletions cut 4 bases from V and 4 bases from J, with 14 bases between. Sequencing was performed on peripheral blood. The rearrangement uses TRBV29-1 and TRBJ1-3; perhaps TRBD1 as D (5 bases). This clonotype was sampled from an older woman with acute or convalescent COVID-19. The CDR3: CSVGGGIPGNTIYF. CDR3 nucleotide sequence: TGCAGCGTTGGCGGGGGAATTCCCGGAAACACCATATATTTT.